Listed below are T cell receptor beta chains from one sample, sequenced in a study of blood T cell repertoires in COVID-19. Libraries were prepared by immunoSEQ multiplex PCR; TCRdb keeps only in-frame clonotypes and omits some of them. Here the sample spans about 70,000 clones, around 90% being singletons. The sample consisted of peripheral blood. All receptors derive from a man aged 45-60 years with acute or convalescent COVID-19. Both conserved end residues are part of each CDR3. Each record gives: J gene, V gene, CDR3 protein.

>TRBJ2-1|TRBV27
CASRIQGAYYNEQFF
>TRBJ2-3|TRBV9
CASSQGTSGTDTQYF
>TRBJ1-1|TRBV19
CASSITGASAEAFF
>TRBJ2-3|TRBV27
CASSLKLLNTDTQYF
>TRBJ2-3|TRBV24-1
CATSDLRGTDTQYF
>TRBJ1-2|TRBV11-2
CASSSPQGQLVGHGYTF
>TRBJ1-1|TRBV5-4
CASSSKTGPSFF
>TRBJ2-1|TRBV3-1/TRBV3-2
CASSRMVADNEQFF
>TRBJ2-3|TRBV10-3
CAISESTGTDTQYF
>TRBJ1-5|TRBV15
CATSRRDRGFNQPQHF
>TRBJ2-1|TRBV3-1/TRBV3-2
CASSHPGLADNEQFF
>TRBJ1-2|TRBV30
CAWTVLTGFYGYTF
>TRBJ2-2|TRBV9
CASSTNTRYAGTGELFF